This TCR beta chain was sequenced during a study of prognosis after radiotherapy for stage I lung cancer. Study-wide background: The study enrolled around twelve men and over five women as patients, aged roughly 53 to 85 with a median of almost 75 years. Study results and limitations: Some patients went on to develop distant metastases. Their Shannon entropy after stereotactic body radiation therapy was lower, and its change from baseline was also lower.

This clonotype was found many times. No antigen is known for it. CDR3 length: 12 residues. With 4 bases removed from V and 7 bases from J, the gap between germline ends came to 8 bases. Germline lookup yields CDR1 SEHNR and CDR2 FQNEAQ (reference sequence). It was by two-round multiplex PCR that TCR beta CDR3 was amplified from genomic DNA. Used in first-round PCR were primers specific to each TRBV and TRBJ gene. TCRdb used MiXCR to reprocess the multiplex PCR reads, holding one entry per CDR3 protein. Of over 25,000 distinct CDR3 sequences listed, under 60% are singletons. This TCR came from a donor over 45 with non-small cell lung cancer. Sequences were derived from PBMCs, sampled before or after stereotactic body radiation therapy (not recorded which). J is TRBJ1-5 and V is TRBV7-9; tentative D call: TRBD1 (5 bases). The chain's CDR3 is CASSSGEQPQHF. The CDR3 DNA reads TGTGCCAGCAGCTCGGGGGAGCAGCCCCAGCATTTT.